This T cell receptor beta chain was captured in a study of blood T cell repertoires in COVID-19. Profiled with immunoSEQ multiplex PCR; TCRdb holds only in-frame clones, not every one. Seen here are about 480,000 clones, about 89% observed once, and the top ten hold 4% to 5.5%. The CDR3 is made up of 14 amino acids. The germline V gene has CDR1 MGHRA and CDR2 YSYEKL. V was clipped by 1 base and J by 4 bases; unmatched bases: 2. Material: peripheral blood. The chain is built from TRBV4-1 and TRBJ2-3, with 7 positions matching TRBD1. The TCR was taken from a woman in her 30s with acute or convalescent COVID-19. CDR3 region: CASSQGTGPDTQYF. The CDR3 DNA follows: TGCGCCAGCAGCCAAGGGACAGGTCCAGATACGCAGTATTTT.